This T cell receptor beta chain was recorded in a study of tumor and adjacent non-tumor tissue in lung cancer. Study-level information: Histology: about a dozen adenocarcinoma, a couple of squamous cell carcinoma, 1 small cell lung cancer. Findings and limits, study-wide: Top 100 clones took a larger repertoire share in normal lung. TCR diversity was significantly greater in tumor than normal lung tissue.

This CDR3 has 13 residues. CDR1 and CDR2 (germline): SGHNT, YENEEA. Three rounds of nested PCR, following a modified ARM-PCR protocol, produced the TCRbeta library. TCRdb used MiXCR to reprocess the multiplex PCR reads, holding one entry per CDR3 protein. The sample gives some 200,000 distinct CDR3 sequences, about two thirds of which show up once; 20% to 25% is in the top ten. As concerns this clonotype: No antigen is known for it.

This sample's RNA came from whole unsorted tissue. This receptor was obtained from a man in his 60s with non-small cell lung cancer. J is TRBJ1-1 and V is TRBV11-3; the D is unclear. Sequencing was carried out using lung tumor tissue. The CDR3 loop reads CVSSLGSIPRTFF. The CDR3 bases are TGTGTCAGTAGCTTAGGCTCGATCCCTCGGACTTTCTTT. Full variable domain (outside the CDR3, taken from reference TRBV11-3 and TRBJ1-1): EAGVVQSPRYKIIEKKQPVAFWCNPISGHNTLYWYLQNLGQGPELLIRYENEEAVDDSQLPKDRFSAERLKGVDSTLKIQPAELGDSAVYLCVSSLGSIPRTFFGQGTRLTVV.